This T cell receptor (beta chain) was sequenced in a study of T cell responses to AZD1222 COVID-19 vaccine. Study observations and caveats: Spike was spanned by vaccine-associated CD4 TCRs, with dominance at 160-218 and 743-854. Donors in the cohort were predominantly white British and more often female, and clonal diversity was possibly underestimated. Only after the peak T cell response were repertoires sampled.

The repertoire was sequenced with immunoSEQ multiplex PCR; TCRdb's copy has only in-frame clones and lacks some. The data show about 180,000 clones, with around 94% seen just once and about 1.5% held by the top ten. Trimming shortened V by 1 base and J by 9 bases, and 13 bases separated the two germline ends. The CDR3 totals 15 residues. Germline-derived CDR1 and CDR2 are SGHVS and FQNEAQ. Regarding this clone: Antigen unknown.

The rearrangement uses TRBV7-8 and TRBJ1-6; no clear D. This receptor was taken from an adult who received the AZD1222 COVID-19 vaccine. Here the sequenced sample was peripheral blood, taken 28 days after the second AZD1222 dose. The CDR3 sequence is CASSLDRAPGSPLHF. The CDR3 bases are TGTGCCAGCAGCTTAGACAGAGCCCCCGGTTCACCCCTCCACTTT.